A single T cell receptor (beta chain) is shown here with its context. The record originates from a study of cytomegalovirus exposure and HLA in healthy donors. In the PCR, 60 Vbeta and 13 Jbeta primers were used. Profiling relied on immunoSEQ multiplex PCR, and the TCRdb table lists in-frame clones only, not all of them. The sample includes some 200,000 clones, approximately 80% seen only once; the top ten take about 0.092%. In germline, CDR1 is SGDLS, CDR2 YYNGEE. The junction had 7 bases not matched to a gene; V was cut back by 4 bases and J by 3 bases. This CDR3 region has 15 residues. The clonotype originates from a boy aged 2-15 years in good health and CMV-seronegative. The chain employs TRBV9 and TRBJ2-3, with TRBD2 matching over 8 bases. Sequenced input: PBMCs. The CDR3 DNA is TGTGCCAGCAGCTTACTAGCGGAGTATACAGATACGCAGTATTTT. This encodes CASSLLAEYTDTQYF.